These 16 T cell receptor beta chains originate from one sample sequenced in a study of Ad26.COV2.S vaccination and SARS-CoV-2 variants. Generated by immunoSEQ multiplex PCR, the TCRdb table keeps only in-frame clones and is missing some. The sample shows some 340,000 clones, about 82% of them seen only once. Treatment meaning: around 19 received Ad26.COV2.S at low or high dose, single or two shots; roughly five received placebo; per-sample allocation not given. After the first vaccine or placebo injection, samples were drawn on day 63. Sequences were derived from peripheral blood, sampled in a trial of Ad26.COV2.S vaccine versus placebo. These receptors were obtained from a person between 18 and 65 years old who received the Ad26.COV2.S COVID-19 vaccine or a placebo.

The V gene is TRBV9, the J gene TRBJ1-2; a weak D match, TRBD1 (6 bases). From germline, CDR1 is SGDLS and CDR2 YYNGEE. Trimming left V 4 bases short and J 7 bases short, with 17 bases between. The CDR3 length is 14 residues. CDR3 in DNA: TGTGCCAGCAGCCCGTCGGGGCAGGGGACTGGCTACACCTTC. Residues: CASSPSGQGTGYTF. The variable domain in full, with the rest retrieved from reference TRBV9 and TRBJ1-2, is DSGVTQTPKHLITATGQRVTLRCSPRSGDLSVYWYQQSLDQGLQFLIQYYNGEERAKGNILERFSAQQFPDLHSELNLSSLELGDSALYFCASSPSGQGTGYTFGSGTRLTVV.

This rearrangement joins TRBV7-9 to TRBJ2-3; 10 nucleotides agree with TRBD2. This CDR3 has 16 residues. With V trimmed by 5 bases and J by 0 bases, 5 bases remained unmatched. Germline values: CDR1 SEHNR, CDR2 FQNEAQ (reference sequence). The CDR3 here is CASSGGLAPSTDTQYF. The CDR3 DNA is TGTGCCAGCAGCGGGGGACTAGCGCCTAGCACAGATACGCAGTATTTT.

This clone was seen only once. The chain has TRBV4-1 and TRBJ2-3; D unclear. This CDR3 has 13 residues. Trimming cost V 2 bases and J 2 bases, with 5 bases left between them. From germline, CDR1 is MGHRA and CDR2 YSYEKL. The CDR3 DNA reads as TGCGCCAGCAGCCAAACAGCCACAGATACGCAGTATTTT. It translates to CASSQTATDTQYF.

This chain joins TRBV18 and TRBJ1-1; unclear D gene. The V gene's germline CDR1 is KGHSH and CDR2 LQKENI. V lost 4 bases and J 1 base, leaving 13 bases between the germline ends. The CDR3 loop spans 15 amino acids. Here the CDR3 reads CASSLFGSGNTEAFF. For the CDR3, the DNA is TGTGCCAGCTCACTATTTGGGTCAGGGAACACTGAAGCTTTCTTT.

This clone was seen just once. The rearrangement links TRBV19 to TRBJ2-1; TRBD1 aligns across 7 bases. The V segment lost 3 bases and the J segment 8 bases; nucleotides outside the gene matches: 4. Germline CDR1 and CDR2: LNHDA and SQIVND (reference sequence). The CDR3 has 13 amino acids. The CDR3 DNA follows: TGTGCCAGTAGTATGGGACAGTACGATGAGCAGTTCTTC. Amino acids: CASSMGQYDEQFF.

The genes are TRBV5-6 and TRBJ1-3; D not certain. Trimming left V 3 bases short and J 0 bases short, with 10 bases between. Germline V gives CDR1 SGHDT, CDR2 YYEEEE. The CDR3 is 15 residues long. CDR3 sequence (DNA): TGTGCCAGCAGCTCATTACGTAGCTCTGGAAACACCATATATTTT. The encoded protein is CASSSLRSSGNTIYF. Filled out from reference TRBV5-6 and TRBJ1-3, the complete variable domain reads DAGVTQSPTHLIKTRGQQVTLRCSPKSGHDTVSWYQQALGQGPQFIFQYYEEEERQRGNFPDRFSGHQFPNYSSELNVNALLLGDSALYLCASSSLRSSGNTIYFGEGSWLTVV.

V is TRBV7-3 and J is TRBJ2-1; TRBD1 matches 9 bases. The CDR3 has 15 residues. The germline V gene encodes CDR1 SGHTA and CDR2 FQGTGA. J lost 9 bases, V lost 1 base, and 7 bases had no gene match. CDR3 residues: CASSLMGTGIGEQFF. For the CDR3, the DNA is TGTGCCAGCAGCTTAATGGGGACAGGGATCGGTGAGCAGTTCTTC.

The rearrangement uses TRBV18 and TRBJ2-7; D unresolved. The CDR3 extends over 14 amino acids. The V gene's germline CDR1 is KGHSH and CDR2 LQKENI. Trimming left V 2 bases short and J 0 bases short, with 8 bases between. The CDR3 region is CASSPGPNSYEQYF. In nucleotides, the CDR3 is TGTGCCAGCTCACCAGGGCCTAACTCCTACGAGCAGTACTTC. Full variable domain (missing parts from reference TRBV18 and TRBJ2-7): NAGVMQNPRHLVRRRGQEARLRCSPMKGHSHVYWYRQLPEEGLKFMVYLQKENIIDESGMPKERFSAEFPKEGPSILRIQQVVRGDSAAYFCASSPGPNSYEQYFGPGTRLTVT.

V gene TRBV19 combines with J gene TRBJ1-1; D remains unclear. Germline V gene lookup returns CDR1 LNHDA and CDR2 SQIVND (reference sequence). The CDR3 is made up of 11 amino acids. Trimming shortened V by 3 bases and J by 7 bases, and 6 bases separated the two germline ends. CDR3 sequence reads: CASSMSGEAFF. In DNA, the CDR3 is TGTGCCAGTAGTATGTCTGGTGAAGCTTTCTTT.

This clone showed up just a few times. The sample has other DNA sequences that encode this CDR3 too. This chain joins TRBV3-1 (or the pseudogene TRBV3-2) and TRBJ2-2; D gene uncertain. Germline V CDR1 and CDR2: LGHDT, YNNKEL (reference sequence). V shed 4 bases and J shed 1 base, with 1 base lying between them. The CDR3 spans 12 residues. The CDR3 spells CASSLNTGELFF. The DNA of the CDR3 is TGTGCCAGCAGCCTGAACACCGGGGAGCTGTTTTTT.

The chain couples TRBV20-1 to TRBJ1-6, with 7 bases identical to TRBD1. V lost 3 bases, J lost 3 bases, and 8 bases stayed unmatched. The CDR3 is made up of 16 amino acids. Looked up from germline, CDR1 is DFQATT and CDR2 is SNEGSKA (reference sequence). The CDR3, as DNA: TGCAGTGCTAGTCCGGCCAGACAGGGCTATAATTCACCCCTCCACTTT. Encoded protein: CSASPARQGYNSPLHF.

V is TRBV5-4 and J is TRBJ2-5; 14 nucleotides align to TRBD2. Trimming cost V 0 bases and J 2 bases; bases outside gene matches: 9. This CDR3 spans 19 amino acids. Germline lookup yields CDR1 SGHNT and CDR2 YYREEE (reference sequence). This CDR3 reads CASSLDGLRTSGGQETQYF. The CDR3 coding sequence is TGTGCCAGCAGCTTGGACGGTCTTAGGACTAGCGGGGGGCAAGAGACCCAGTACTTC.

This chain uses TRBV9 with TRBJ2-3, with TRBD2 identical over 11 bases. V shed 5 bases and J 6 bases; nucleotides not matched to a gene: 11. Germline V gene sequence: CDR1 SGDLS, CDR2 YYNGEE. The CDR3 has 16 residues. The CDR3 spells CASSPSTSGVRDTQYF. CDR3 sequence (DNA): TGTGCCAGCAGTCCTTCGACTAGCGGGGTTCGGGATACGCAGTATTTT.

The gene calls are TRBV4-3 and TRBJ2-1, with 9 bases matching TRBD2. This CDR3 spans 15 amino acids. The junction had 4 bases not matched to a gene; V was cut back by 0 bases and J by 7 bases. Looked up from germline, CDR1 is LGHNA and CDR2 is YSLEER. The CDR3 sequence is CASSQDLTSGNEQFF. As DNA, the CDR3 is TGCGCCAGCAGCCAAGATCTGACTAGCGGTAATGAGCAGTTCTTC.

In its sample, this clone was seen a few times. CDR3 DNA: TGTGCCAGCAGCGTAGCCCCCACTAGCGGGACGAGGGAGACCCAGTACTTC. This sequence encodes CASSVAPTSGTRETQYF. The chain joins TRBV9 to TRBJ2-5, with 10 bases matching TRBD2. The V gene end was trimmed by 0 bases and the J gene end by 5 bases; junction bases not matched to a gene: 10. The V gene's germline CDR1 is SGDLS and CDR2 YYNGEE. The CDR3 extends over 17 amino acids.

This clone was observed a few times. The V call is TRBV18, the J call TRBJ1-1; D unresolved. V was trimmed by 2 bases and J by 5 bases, leaving 18 bases between them. Germline CDR1 is KGHSH and CDR2 is LQKENI. The CDR3 runs 16 residues. The CDR3 loop is CASSPDLLGIGTEAFF. CDR3 in DNA: TGTGCCAGCTCACCAGATTTATTAGGGATTGGAACTGAAGCTTTCTTT.